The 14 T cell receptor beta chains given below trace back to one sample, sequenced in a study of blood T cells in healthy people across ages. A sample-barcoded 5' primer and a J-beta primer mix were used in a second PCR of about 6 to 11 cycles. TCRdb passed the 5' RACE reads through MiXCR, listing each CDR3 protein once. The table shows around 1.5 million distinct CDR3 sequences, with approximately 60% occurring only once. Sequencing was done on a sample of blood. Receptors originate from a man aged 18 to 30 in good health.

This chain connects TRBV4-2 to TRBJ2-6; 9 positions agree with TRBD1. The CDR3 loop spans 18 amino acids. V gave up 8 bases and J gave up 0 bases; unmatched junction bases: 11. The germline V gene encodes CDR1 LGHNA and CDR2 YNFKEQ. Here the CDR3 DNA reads TGTGCCAGCGGACAGGGGACCATGCCTAGCTCTGGGGCCAACGTCCTGACTTTC. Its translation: CASGQGTMPSSGANVLTF.

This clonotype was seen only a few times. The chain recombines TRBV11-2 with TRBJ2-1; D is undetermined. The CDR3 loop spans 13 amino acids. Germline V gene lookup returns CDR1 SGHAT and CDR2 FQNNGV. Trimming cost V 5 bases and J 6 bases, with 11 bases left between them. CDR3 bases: TGTGCCAGCAGCCATGACCTTCCCAATGAGCAGTTCTTC. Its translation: CASSHDLPNEQFF.

The CDR3 region is CAIAGGNYNEQFF. The CDR3 DNA reads as TGTGCCATCGCGGGGGGAAACTACAATGAGCAGTTCTTC. The rearrangement links TRBV10-3 to TRBJ2-1; 8 bases line up with TRBD2. The trim removed 8 bases at V and 3 bases at J, leaving 3 bases unmatched. Per germline, CDR1 ENHRY and CDR2 SYGVKD. This CDR3 contains 13 residues.

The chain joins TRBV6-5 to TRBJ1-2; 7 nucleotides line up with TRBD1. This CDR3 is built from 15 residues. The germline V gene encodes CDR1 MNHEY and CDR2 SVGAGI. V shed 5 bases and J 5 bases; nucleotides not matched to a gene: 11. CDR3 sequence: CASSRGTRGAYGYTF. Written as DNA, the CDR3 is TGTGCCAGCAGTCGCGGGACCAGGGGGGCGTATGGCTACACCTTC.

The CDR3 is CASSLAARNDEQFF. CDR3 nucleotide sequence: TGCGCCAGCAGCTTGGCCGCGAGGAACGATGAGCAGTTCTTC. The chain recombines TRBV5-1 with TRBJ2-1; no clear D gene. The germline V and J ends were trimmed by 0 bases and 8 bases, with 12 bases remaining between them. The CDR3 is made up of 14 amino acids. Looked up from germline, CDR1 is SGHRS and CDR2 is YFSETQ.

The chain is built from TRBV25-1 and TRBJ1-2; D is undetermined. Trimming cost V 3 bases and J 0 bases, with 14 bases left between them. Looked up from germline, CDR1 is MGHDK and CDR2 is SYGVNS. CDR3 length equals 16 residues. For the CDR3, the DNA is TGTGCCAGCAGTGATAGGTCCGACGGAGCTAACTATGGCTACACCTTC. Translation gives CASSDRSDGANYGYTF.

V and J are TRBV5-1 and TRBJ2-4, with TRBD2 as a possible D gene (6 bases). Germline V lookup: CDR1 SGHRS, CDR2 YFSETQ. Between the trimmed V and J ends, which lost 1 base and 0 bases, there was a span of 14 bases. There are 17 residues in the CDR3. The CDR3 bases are TGCGCCAGCAGCTTGAAGGAGGGAATGCTAGCCAAAAACATTCAGTACTTC. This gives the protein CASSLKEGMLAKNIQYF. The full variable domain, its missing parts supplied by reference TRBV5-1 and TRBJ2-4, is KAGVTQTPRYLIKTRGQQVTLSCSPISGHRSVSWYQQTPGQGLQFLFEYFSETQRNKGNFPGRFSGRQFSNSRSEMNVSTLELGDSALYLCASSLKEGMLAKNIQYFGAGTRLSVL.

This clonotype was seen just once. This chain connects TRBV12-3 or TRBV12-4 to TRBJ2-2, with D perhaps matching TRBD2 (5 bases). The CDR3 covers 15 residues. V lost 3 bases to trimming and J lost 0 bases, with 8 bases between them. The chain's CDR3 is CASSFQRSNTGELFF. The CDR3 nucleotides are TGTGCCAGCAGTTTCCAGCGGTCGAACACCGGGGAGCTGTTTTTT.

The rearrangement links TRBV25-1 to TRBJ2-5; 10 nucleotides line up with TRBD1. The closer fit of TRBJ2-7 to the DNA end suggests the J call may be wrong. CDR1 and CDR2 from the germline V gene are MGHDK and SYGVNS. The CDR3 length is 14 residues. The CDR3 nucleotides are TGTGCCAGCATGGGGACAGGGGACGTCGGCGAGCAGTACTTC. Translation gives CASMGTGDVGEQYF.

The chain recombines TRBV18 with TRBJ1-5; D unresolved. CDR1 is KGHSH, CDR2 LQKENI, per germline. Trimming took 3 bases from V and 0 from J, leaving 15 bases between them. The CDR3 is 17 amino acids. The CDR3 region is CASSPGAGEYSNQPQHF. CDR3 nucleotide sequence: TGTGCCAGCTCACCTGGCGCAGGCGAATATAGCAATCAGCCCCAGCATTTT.

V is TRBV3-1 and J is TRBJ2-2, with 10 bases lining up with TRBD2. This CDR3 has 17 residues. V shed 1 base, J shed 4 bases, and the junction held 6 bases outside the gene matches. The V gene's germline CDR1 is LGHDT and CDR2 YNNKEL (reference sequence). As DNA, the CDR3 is TGTGCCAGCAGCCAAGTTGGACTAGCGGCTAGCACCGGGGAGCTGTTTTTT. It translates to CASSQVGLAASTGELFF.

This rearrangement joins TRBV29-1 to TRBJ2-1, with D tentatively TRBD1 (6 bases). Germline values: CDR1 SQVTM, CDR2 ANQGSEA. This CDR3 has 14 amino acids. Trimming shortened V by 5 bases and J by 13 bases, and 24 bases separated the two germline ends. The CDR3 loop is CSVSGTLEWETQFF. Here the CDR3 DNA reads TGCAGCGTTAGTGGGACACTTGAGTGGGAGACCCAGTTCTTC.

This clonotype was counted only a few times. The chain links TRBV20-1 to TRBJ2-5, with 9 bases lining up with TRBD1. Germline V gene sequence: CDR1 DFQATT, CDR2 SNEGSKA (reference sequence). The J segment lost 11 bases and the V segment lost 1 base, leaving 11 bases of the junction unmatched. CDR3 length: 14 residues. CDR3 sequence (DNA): TGCAGTGCTAGAGGGGACAGGGTGGTCAATGAGCAGTACTTC. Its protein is CSARGDRVVNEQYF.

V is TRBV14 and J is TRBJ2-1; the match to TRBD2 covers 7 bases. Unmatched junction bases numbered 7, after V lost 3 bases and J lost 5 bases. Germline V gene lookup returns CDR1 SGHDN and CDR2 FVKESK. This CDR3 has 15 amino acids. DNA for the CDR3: TGTGCCAGCAGCCAGCTCCGGGACTACCACAATGAGCAGTTCTTC. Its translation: CASSQLRDYHNEQFF.